This T cell receptor (beta chain) is drawn from a study of shared clonotypes between healthy human individuals. Here immunoSEQ multiplex PCR was the method, and the copy in TCRdb shows in-frame clones only, minus some. The sample gives approximately 1,500,000 clones, nearly 99% of which show up once; less than 0.55% is in the top ten. Remarks on this clone: Other nucleotide sequences in the sample specify the same CDR3.

Per germline, CDR1 MNHEY and CDR2 SVGAGI. There are 12 residues in the CDR3. V lost 0 bases, J lost 6 bases, and 6 bases lay in between. It was into CD45RA+ naive and CD45RA-negative memory subsets that the CD4+ cells were split. Sequencing used naive CD4+ T cells sorted from blood. Described subset: CD45RA+ positively selected. The sequence was collected from a man aged 25-45 years in good health. This chain uses TRBV6-5 with TRBJ2-7; D tentatively reads TRBD1 or TRBD2 (5 bases each). CDR3 in amino acids: CASSYSGTEQYF. CDR3 bases: TGTGCCAGCAGTTACTCAGGGACCGAGCAGTACTTC.